This T cell receptor beta chain originates from a study of blood T cells in healthy people across ages. Trimming took 5 bases from V and 0 from J, leaving 20 bases between them. This CDR3 is built from 17 residues. A note on this clonotype: Its antigen is still unknown.

Staff drew 8 to 10 milliliters of peripheral blood from each donor. Each sample yielded at least 5.5 micrograms of PBMC total RNA. Findings of the study overall: The donors' CMV status was not determined, possibly confounding changes in expanded clonotypes.

The authors ran a second PCR of roughly 6 to 11 cycles using a sample-barcoded 5' primer and a J-beta primer mix. MiXCR, applied by TCRdb to the 5' RACE reads, yields one record per CDR3 protein. The sample has approximately 1,100,000 distinct CDR3 sequences; roughly 45% are singletons. Sequencing was performed on blood. V usage is TRBV12-3 or TRBV12-4 and J usage is TRBJ2-7; D may be TRBD1 or TRBD2 (5 bases each). This receptor was obtained from a woman aged 60-75 years in good health. The CDR3 is CASSRHAPGQSSYEQYF. The DNA of the CDR3 is TGTGCCAGCAGTCGTCACGCTCCGGGGCAGAGCTCCTACGAGCAGTACTTC.